This T cell receptor (beta chain) came from a study of blood T cell repertoires in COVID-19. Study summary: Each recovered donor of Cohort 3 presented with two negative PCRs, clearance, or symptom resolution.

Some clones are missing from TCRdb's copy, which holds only in-frame ones; the method was immunoSEQ multiplex PCR. The sample records some 300,000 clones, approximately 90% being singletons. Germline V gene lookup returns CDR1 SGHTA and CDR2 FQGTGA. CDR3 length: 15 amino acids. Trimming cost V 6 bases and J 0 bases; bases outside gene matches: 4. Clinical history as reported by participants underpinned cohort assignment. The chain employs TRBV7-3 and TRBJ2-2; 7 positions match TRBD1. The source of this sequence is a woman aged 60-75 years in a cohort exposed to, infected with or recovered from COVID-19 (not recorded which). The source material was PBMCs or T cells enriched from blood (not recorded which). The CDR3 region is CASSKGGANTGELFF. In nucleotides, the CDR3 is TGTGCCAGCAGTAAAGGGGGCGCGAACACCGGGGAGCTGTTTTTT.